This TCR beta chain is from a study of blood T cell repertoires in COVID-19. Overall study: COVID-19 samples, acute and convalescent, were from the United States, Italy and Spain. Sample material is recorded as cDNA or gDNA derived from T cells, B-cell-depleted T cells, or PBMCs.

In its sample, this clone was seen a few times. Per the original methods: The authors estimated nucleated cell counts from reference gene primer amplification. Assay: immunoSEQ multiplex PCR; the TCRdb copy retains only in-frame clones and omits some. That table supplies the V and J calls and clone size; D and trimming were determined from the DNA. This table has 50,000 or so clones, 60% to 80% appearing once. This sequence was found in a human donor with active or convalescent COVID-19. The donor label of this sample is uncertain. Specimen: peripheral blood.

The DNA of the CDR3 is TGTGCCAGCAGCTTAGCGGTCTTCTCTGGGGCCAACGTCCTGACTTTC. Its protein product is CASSLAVFSGANVLTF. The chain uses TRBV13 and TRBJ2-6; D unclear. In germline, CDR1 is PRHDT, CDR2 FYEKMQ (reference sequence). The length of the CDR3 is 16 residues. V lost 1 base and J 0 bases, leaving 7 bases between the germline ends.